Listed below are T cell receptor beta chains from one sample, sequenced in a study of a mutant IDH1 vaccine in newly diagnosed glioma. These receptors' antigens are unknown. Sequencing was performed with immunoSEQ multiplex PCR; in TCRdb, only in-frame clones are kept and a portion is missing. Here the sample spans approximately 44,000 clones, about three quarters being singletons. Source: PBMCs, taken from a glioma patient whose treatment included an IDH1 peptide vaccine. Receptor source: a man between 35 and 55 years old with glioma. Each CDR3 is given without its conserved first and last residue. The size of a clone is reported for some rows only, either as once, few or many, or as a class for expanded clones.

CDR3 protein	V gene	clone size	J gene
ASVTGTEQF	TRBV5-1	NA	TRBJ2-1
ASSLGWGADTQY	TRBV5-1	NA	TRBJ2-3
ATSTGGLGLIT	TRBV27	once	TRBJ1-2
ASSARTGQDTGELF	TRBV19	NA	TRBJ2-2
ASSPPPGGAVGELF	TRBV7-8	NA	TRBJ2-2
ASSATTDTEAF	TRBV6-1	NA	TRBJ1-1
ASSSGGSTSSTDTQY	TRBV11-3	NA	TRBJ2-3
ASSLVSLAGIPDTQY	TRBV11-2	NA	TRBJ2-3
ASSGTAQNTEAF	TRBV18	NA	TRBJ1-1
ASSQEGGEVGEQF	TRBV4-1	NA	TRBJ2-1
ASSQDPHAGDRPDTQY	TRBV14	NA	TRBJ2-3
ASSGQGGRETQY	TRBV2	NA	TRBJ2-5
ATSRGGGFLGNQPQH	TRBV15	NA	TRBJ1-5
ASSSGRLANTGELF	TRBV14	NA	TRBJ2-2
ASSESRTGRSYNEQF	TRBV10-1	NA	TRBJ2-1
ASSYDRGLQETQY	TRBV7-2	NA	TRBJ2-5
ASSAGLQGNFYEQY	TRBV2	NA	TRBJ2-7
ASSPKNFRTGARNQPQH	TRBV18	once	TRBJ1-5
ASSLGQTYGYT	TRBV5-1	NA	TRBJ1-2
ASDYPQTGGSYGYT	TRBV2	NA	TRBJ1-2
ASSVRGNQPQH	TRBV7-2	NA	TRBJ1-5
VRSLPYEQY	TRBV7-5	NA	TRBJ2-7
SVEQGGRGQPQH	TRBV29-1	NA	TRBJ1-5
ASRGEVPTGELF	TRBV14	NA	TRBJ2-2
ASSTQGDTGELF	TRBV19	once	TRBJ2-2
ASSFFEYNQPQH	TRBV19	NA	TRBJ1-5
SVEAGTSGVSEQF	TRBV29-1	NA	TRBJ2-1
ASSPSNTEAF	TRBV7-8	NA	TRBJ1-1
ASSFRADTQY	TRBV5-1	NA	TRBJ2-3